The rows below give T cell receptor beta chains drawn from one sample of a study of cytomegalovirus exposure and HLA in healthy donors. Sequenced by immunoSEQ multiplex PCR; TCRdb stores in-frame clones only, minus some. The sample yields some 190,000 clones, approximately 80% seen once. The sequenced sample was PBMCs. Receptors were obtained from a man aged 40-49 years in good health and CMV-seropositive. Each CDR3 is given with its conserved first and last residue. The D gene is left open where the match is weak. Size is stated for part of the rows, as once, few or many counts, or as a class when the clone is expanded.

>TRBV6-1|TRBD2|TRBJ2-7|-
CASRPGGGFYEQYF
TGTGCCAGCAGGCCCGGGGGGGGGTTCTACGAGCAGTACTTC
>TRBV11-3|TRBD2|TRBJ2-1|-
CASSFTSGDHNEQFF
TGTGCCAGCAGCTTCACTAGCGGGGATCACAATGAGCAGTTCTTC
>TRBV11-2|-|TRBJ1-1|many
CASSSLSGRNTEAFF
TGTGCCAGCAGCTCGCTCAGTGGCCGAAACACTGAAGCTTTCTTT
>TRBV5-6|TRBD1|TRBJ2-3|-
CASSPTDREVADTQYF
TGTGCCAGCAGCCCAACGGACAGGGAGGTAGCAGATACGCAGTATTTT
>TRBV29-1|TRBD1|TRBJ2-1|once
CSVVSPHDTGASYNEQFF
TGCAGCGTTGTCAGTCCGCACGACACAGGGGCTTCCTACAATGAGCAGTTCTTC
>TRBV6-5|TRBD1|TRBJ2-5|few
CASTPRQGAGETQYF
TGTGCCAGCACCCCCCGACAGGGGGCTGGGGAGACCCAGTACTTC
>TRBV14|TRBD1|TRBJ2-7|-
CASSQDPGQAYEQYF
TGTGCCAGCAGCCAAGACCCAGGACAGGCCTACGAGCAGTACTTC
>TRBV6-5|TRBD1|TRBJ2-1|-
CASSYQGQARHEQFF
TGTGCCAGCAGTTATCAAGGACAGGCGCGACATGAGCAGTTCTTC
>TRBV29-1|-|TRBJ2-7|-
CSGSRGSGEQYF
TGCAGCGGTTCTCGGGGGTCCGGCGAGCAGTACTTC
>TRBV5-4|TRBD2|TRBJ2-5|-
CASSLDRGLAGGTGETQYF
TGTGCCAGCAGCTTGGATCGGGGACTAGCGGGGGGGACGGGAGAGACCCAGTACTTC
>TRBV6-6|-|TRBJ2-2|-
CASTLGPWGAGELFF
TGTGCCAGCACCCTAGGCCCTTGGGGGGCCGGGGAGCTGTTTTTT
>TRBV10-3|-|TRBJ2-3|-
CAITPRLNRDTQYF
TGTGCCATCACCCCGCGACTCAACCGGGATACGCAGTATTTT
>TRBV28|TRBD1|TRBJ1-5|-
CASRTGGEPQHF
TGTGCCAGCAGAACAGGGGGGGAGCCCCAGCATTTT
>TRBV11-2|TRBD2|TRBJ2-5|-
CASSLASGRAGETQYF
TGTGCCAGCAGCTTAGCTAGCGGGAGGGCCGGAGAGACCCAGTACTTC
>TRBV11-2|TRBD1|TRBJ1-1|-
CASSLVLTGDTEAFF
TGTGCCAGCAGCTTAGTGTTAACAGGGGACACTGAAGCTTTCTTT
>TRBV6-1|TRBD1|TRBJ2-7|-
CASTLWDSQHYEQYF
TGTGCCAGCACCTTATGGGACAGCCAACACTACGAGCAGTACTTC
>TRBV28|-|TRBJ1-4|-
CASSLGSLNEKLFF
TGTGCCAGCAGTTTGGGGAGTTTAAATGAAAAACTGTTTTTT